Sequencing of this T cell receptor (beta chain) was carried out in a study of blood T cell repertoires in COVID-19. The repertoire was sequenced with immunoSEQ multiplex PCR; TCRdb's copy has only in-frame clones and lacks some. This table holds about 170,000 clones, 84% found once. CDR1 and CDR2 (germline): SSHAT, FNYEAQ (reference sequence). Trimming removed 1 base from V and 6 bases from J; junction bases left unmatched: 1. The CDR3 contains 13 residues. Sequenced sample: PBMCs or T cells enriched from blood (not recorded which). The chain combines TRBV7-7 with TRBJ2-7; 9 nucleotides match TRBD1. The clonotype comes from a man between 45 and 60 years old who had recovered from COVID-19. Written as DNA, the CDR3 is TGTGCCAGCAGCTTAGGACAGGGGGGCGAGCAGTACTTC. Its translation: CASSLGQGGEQYF. The variable domain in full, with the rest retrieved from reference TRBV7-7 and TRBJ2-7, is GAGVSQSPRYKVTKRGQDVTLRCDPISSHATLYWYQQALGQGPEFLTYFNYEAQPDKSGLPSDRFSAERPEGSISTLTIQRTEQRDSAMYRCASSLGQGGEQYFGPGTRLTVT.